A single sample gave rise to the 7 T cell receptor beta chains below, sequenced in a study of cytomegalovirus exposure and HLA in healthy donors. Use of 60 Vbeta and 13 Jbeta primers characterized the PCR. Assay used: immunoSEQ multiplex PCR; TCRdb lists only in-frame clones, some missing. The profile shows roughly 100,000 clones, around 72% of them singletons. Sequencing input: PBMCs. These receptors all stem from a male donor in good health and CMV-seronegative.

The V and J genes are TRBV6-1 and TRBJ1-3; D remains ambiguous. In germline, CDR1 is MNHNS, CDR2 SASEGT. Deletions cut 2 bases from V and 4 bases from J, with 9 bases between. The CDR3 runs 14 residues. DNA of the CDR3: TGTGCCAGCAGTGAATCAGGCTTGGGAAACACCATATATTTT. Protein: CASSESGLGNTIYF.

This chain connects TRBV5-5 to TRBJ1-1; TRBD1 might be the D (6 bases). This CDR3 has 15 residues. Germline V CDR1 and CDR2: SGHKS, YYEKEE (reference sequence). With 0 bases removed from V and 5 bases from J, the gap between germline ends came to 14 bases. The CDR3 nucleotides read TGTGCCAGCAGCTTGGACGGGGGGCGTTGGACTGAAGCTTTCTTT. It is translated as CASSLDGGRWTEAFF.

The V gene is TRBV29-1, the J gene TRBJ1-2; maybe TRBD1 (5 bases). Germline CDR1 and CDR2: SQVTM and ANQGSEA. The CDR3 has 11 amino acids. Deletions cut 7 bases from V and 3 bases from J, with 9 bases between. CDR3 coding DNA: TGCAGCGCCGCACAGGACTATGGCTACACCTTC. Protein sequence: CSAAQDYGYTF.

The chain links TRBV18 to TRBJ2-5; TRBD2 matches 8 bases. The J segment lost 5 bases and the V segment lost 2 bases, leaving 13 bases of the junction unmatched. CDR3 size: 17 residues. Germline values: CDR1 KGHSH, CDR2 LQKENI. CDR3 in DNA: TGTGCCAGCTCACCATACGCGGGACTAGTCTTTGGCGAGACCCAGTACTTC. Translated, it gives CASSPYAGLVFGETQYF.

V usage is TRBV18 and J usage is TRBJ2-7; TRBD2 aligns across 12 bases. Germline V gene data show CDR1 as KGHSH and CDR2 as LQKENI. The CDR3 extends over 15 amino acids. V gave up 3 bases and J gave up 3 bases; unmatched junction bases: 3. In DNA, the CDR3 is TGTGCCAGCTCACCGCAGGGACTAGCGGGCTACGAGCAGTACTTC. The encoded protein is CASSPQGLAGYEQYF.

CDR3: CASSSQGIRTEAFF. The CDR3 DNA follows: TGCGCCAGCAGCTCGCAGGGAATACGTACTGAAGCTTTCTTT. The chain combines TRBV5-1 with TRBJ1-1; maybe TRBD1 (5 bases). CDR1 and CDR2 (germline): SGHRS, YFSETQ. V lost 3 bases to trimming and J lost 5 bases, with 14 bases between them. The length of the CDR3 is 14 residues.

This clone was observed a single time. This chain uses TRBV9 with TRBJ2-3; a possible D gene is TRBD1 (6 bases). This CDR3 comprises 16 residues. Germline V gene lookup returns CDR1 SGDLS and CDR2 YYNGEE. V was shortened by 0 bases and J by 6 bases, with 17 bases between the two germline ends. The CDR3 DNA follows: TGTGCCAGCAGCGTAGGGCTCGCCCAGAGGGGGGATACGCAGTATTTT. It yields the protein CASSVGLAQRGDTQYF.